The source of this TCR beta chain is a study of type 1 regulatory T cells. On the study more broadly: T-allo10 is an in vitro-generated, Tr1-enriched CD4 T cell product specific for alloantigen.

MiXCR, run by TCRdb on the reads, gives a single entry per CDR3 protein. In the table there are tens of thousands of distinct CDR3 sequences, around 20% of which are singletons. This clonotype was counted only a few times. The antigen remains unidentified. Overall study results and limits: Compared with non-type 1 regulatory T cells, type 1 regulatory T cells showed a more restricted TCR repertoire.

The CDR3 extends over 14 amino acids. In germline, CDR1 is DFQATT, CDR2 SNEGSKA (reference sequence). The J segment lost 4 bases and the V segment lost 6 bases, leaving 5 bases of the junction unmatched. The sample was cultured type 1 regulatory T (Tr1) cells, either the whole culture or a sorted fraction (not recorded which). The sequence derives from a human donor in good health. V is TRBV20-1 and J is TRBJ2-7; 14 nucleotides align to TRBD2. CDR3 sequence: CSARLAGGLYEQYF. CDR3 bases: TGCAGTGCCAGACTAGCGGGAGGGCTATACGAGCAGTACTTC.